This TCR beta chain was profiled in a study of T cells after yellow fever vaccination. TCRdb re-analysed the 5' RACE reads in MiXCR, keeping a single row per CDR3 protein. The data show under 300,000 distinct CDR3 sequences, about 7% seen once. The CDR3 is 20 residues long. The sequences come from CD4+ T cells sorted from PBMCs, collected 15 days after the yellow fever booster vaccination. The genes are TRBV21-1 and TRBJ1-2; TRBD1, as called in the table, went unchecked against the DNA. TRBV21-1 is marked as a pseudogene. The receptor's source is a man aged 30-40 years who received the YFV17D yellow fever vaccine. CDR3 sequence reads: CASSKSPNRLSGTGLYGYTF. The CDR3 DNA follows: TGTGCCAGCAGCAAAAGCCCCAACCGCCTTTCCGGGACAGGGCTTTATGGCTACACCTTC.